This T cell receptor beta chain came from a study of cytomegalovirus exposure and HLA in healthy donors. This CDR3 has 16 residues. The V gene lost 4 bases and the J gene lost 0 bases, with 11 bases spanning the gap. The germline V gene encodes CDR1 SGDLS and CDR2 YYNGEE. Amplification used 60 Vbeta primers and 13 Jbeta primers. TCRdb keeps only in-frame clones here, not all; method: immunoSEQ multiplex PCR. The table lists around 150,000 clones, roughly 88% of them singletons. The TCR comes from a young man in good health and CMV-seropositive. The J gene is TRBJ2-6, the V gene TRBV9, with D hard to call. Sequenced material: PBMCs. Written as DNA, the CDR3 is TGTGCCAGCAGCTCCCACAGAAGCTCTGGGGCCAACGTCCTGACTTTC. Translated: CASSSHRSSGANVLTF.